Described below is a single TCR beta chain sequence and its context. This specimen comes from a study of T cell changes during pregnancy in multiple sclerosis. Germline V gene data show CDR1 as MDHEN and CDR2 as SYDVKM. After removal of 5 bases from V and 7 bases from J, the junction contained 3 bases not matched to a gene. This CDR3 region has 14 residues. Assay: immunoSEQ multiplex PCR; the TCRdb copy retains only in-frame clones and omits some. The table has approximately 22,000 clones, approximately 92% seen once. Sequenced material: CD8+ T cells from peripheral blood mononuclear cells, taken in the third trimester of pregnancy. This receptor was taken from a female donor with multiple sclerosis, enrolled in a pregnancy study. V gene TRBV28 combines with J gene TRBJ1-4, with 11 bases identical to TRBD1. The CDR3 DNA sequence: TGTGCCAGCAGTCAGGGGACAGGGGGTGAAAAACTGTTTTTT. Protein sequence: CASSQGTGGEKLFF.